This TCR beta chain was retrieved from a study of shared clonotypes between healthy human individuals. Study details: Every donor yielded three CD4 naive, three CD4 memory, two CD8 naive and one CD8 memory plate. Study-wide points: For naive CD4 cells, approximately 5% of clonotypes were shared across a handful of donors.

To note about this clone: Its target is not known.

Genomic DNA per cell subset filled all wells of several immunoSEQ plates. Some clones are missing from TCRdb's copy, which holds only in-frame ones; the method was immunoSEQ multiplex PCR. The sample has some 1,400,000 clones, over 95% seen once. Trimming at V came to 6 bases and at J to 4 bases, leaving 6 bases not matched to a gene. The germline gives CDR1 SNHLY, CDR2 FYNNEI. The CDR3 loop spans 14 amino acids. Source material: naive CD4+ T cells sorted from blood. Sample subset: CD45RA+ positively selected. This chain joins TRBV2 and TRBJ2-3; 8 positions agree with TRBD1. This TCR came from a man aged 25-40 years in good health. CDR3 bases: TGTGCCAGCAGATGGACAGGGCATTCAGATACGCAGTATTTT. This encodes CASRWTGHSDTQYF.